Following are 21 T cell receptor beta chains from one sample sequenced in a study of blood T cell repertoires in COVID-19. Clones were read by immunoSEQ multiplex PCR, and TCRdb kept only the in-frame ones, dropping some. Among under 300,000 clones, approximately 84% were seen once, and the ten largest hold under 5%. Sample: peripheral blood. The receptor set was obtained from a man between 50 and 59 years old with acute or convalescent COVID-19.

This clone was counted only a few times. The chain is built from TRBV29-1 and TRBJ2-7, with 7 bases aligning to TRBD1. This CDR3 is 12 amino acids long. After removal of 5 bases from V and 4 bases from J, the junction contained 5 bases not matched to a gene. Germline V gene data show CDR1 as SQVTM and CDR2 as ANQGSEA. The CDR3 region has the DNA TGCAGCGTTATTACAGGGGAATACGAGCAGTACTTC. Protein: CSVITGEYEQYF.

The chain is built from TRBV27 and TRBJ2-1; no definite D call. CDR3 length: 15 amino acids. Germline CDR1 is MNHEY and CDR2 is SMNVEV (reference sequence). V was clipped by 8 bases and J by 0 bases, with 14 bases between them. This CDR3 is CASRTGFSSYNEQFF. CDR3 DNA sequence: TGTGCCAGCCGCACGGGTTTCAGCTCCTACAATGAGCAGTTCTTC.

The rearrangement joins TRBV28 to TRBJ2-7, with 11 bases lining up with TRBD2. The germline CDR1 and CDR2 sequences are MDHEN and SYDVKM. This CDR3 contains 15 residues. J was trimmed by 1 base and V by 5 bases; bases with no gene match: 4. DNA of the CDR3: TGTGCCAGCAGTATCGGGACTAGCGGTTCCTACGAGCAGTACTTC. Protein sequence: CASSIGTSGSYEQYF. Using reference TRBV28 and TRBJ2-7 for the parts outside the CDR3, the full variable domain is DVKVTQSSRYLVKRTGEKVFLECVQDMDHENMFWYRQDPGLGLRLIYFSYDVKMKEKGDIPEGYSVSREKKERFSLILESASTNQTSMYLCASSIGTSGSYEQYFGPGTRLTVT.

The CDR3 coding sequence is TGTGCCACCAGTGAGGCAGGGGGCTCTGGCTACACCTTC. Its protein is CATSEAGGSGYTF. The chain links TRBV24-1 to TRBJ1-2, with 8 bases that match TRBD1. The CDR3 covers 13 residues. Trimming at V came to 4 bases and at J to 7 bases, leaving 4 bases not matched to a gene. CDR1 is KGHDR and CDR2 is SFDVKD in the germline V gene.

The V gene is TRBV30, the J gene TRBJ1-2; D unresolved. Between the trimmed V and J ends, which lost 5 bases and 8 bases, there was a span of 9 bases. In germline, CDR1 is GTSNPN, CDR2 SVGIG (reference sequence). The CDR3 is made up of 10 amino acids. CDR3 in DNA: TGTGCCTGGGAGTCGGGGGGCTACACCTTC. Its translation is CAWESGGYTF.

The chain links TRBV7-9 to TRBJ2-4, with D unclear. Germline V gene sequence: CDR1 SEHNR, CDR2 FQNEAQ (reference sequence). V was pared by 1 base and J by 8 bases, with 12 bases between. This CDR3 has 14 residues. The chain's CDR3 is CASSLGSPDYIQYF. The CDR3 nucleotides are TGTGCCAGCAGCTTAGGTTCCCCCGACTACATTCAGTACTTC. The variable domain in full, completed from reference TRBV7-9 and TRBJ2-4, reads DTGVSQNPRHKITKRGQNVTFRCDPISEHNRLYWYRQTLGQGPEFLTYFQNEAQLEKSRLLSDRFSAERPKGSFSTLEIQRTEQGDSAMYLCASSLGSPDYIQYFGAGTRLSVL.

This clone was seen a single time. This chain uses TRBV18 with TRBJ1-1; D remains unclear. The germline V and J ends were trimmed by 0 bases and 1 base, with 6 bases remaining between them. The CDR3 totals 14 residues. From germline, CDR1 is KGHSH and CDR2 LQKENI. The CDR3 protein is CASSPPQKNTEAFF. CDR3 nucleotide sequence: TGTGCCAGCTCACCACCTCAGAAGAACACTGAAGCTTTCTTT.

A note on this clone: At one end, the junction sequence differs from germline, possibly due to a read error. V is TRBV5-6 and J is TRBJ2-1; 7 bases are shared with TRBD2. This CDR3 is built from 15 residues. Germline lookup yields CDR1 SGHDT and CDR2 YYEEEE. CDR3 sequence reads: CASSLGTRAYHEQFF. CDR3 in DNA: TGTGCCAGCAGCTTGGGGACTAGGGCCTACCATGAGCAGTTCTTC.

V usage is TRBV7-6 and J usage is TRBJ1-3; a possible D gene is TRBD1 (6 bases). The germline V and J ends were trimmed by 5 bases and 0 bases, with 11 bases remaining between them. The CDR3 extends over 15 amino acids. Looked up from germline, CDR1 is SGHVS and CDR2 is FNYEAQ. The CDR3 DNA is TGTGCCAGCAGCCCAGGACAGAACTCTGGAAACACCATATATTTT. Residues: CASSPGQNSGNTIYF.

The V call is TRBV27, the J call TRBJ2-1; TRBD1 aligns across 8 bases. The J segment lost 7 bases and the V segment lost 2 bases, leaving 7 bases of the junction unmatched. This CDR3 has 15 amino acids. In germline, CDR1 is MNHEY, CDR2 SMNVEV (reference sequence). The CDR3 coding sequence is TGTGCCAGCAGTTTACGACAGGGGTTTGGTAATGAGCAGTTCTTC. It yields the protein CASSLRQGFGNEQFF.

The V and J genes are TRBV18 and TRBJ2-7, with 7 bases matching TRBD1. CDR3 length: 14 amino acids. With 3 bases clipped from V and 4 bases from J, the junction kept 6 bases outside the gene matches. CDR1 and CDR2 (germline): KGHSH, LQKENI. CDR3 amino acids: CASSPRDRTYEQYF. The CDR3 DNA reads as TGTGCCAGCTCACCTCGGGACAGAACTTACGAGCAGTACTTC.

The sample holds one count of this clone. The chain has TRBV5-4 and TRBJ1-1, with D uncertain. The CDR3 length is 14 residues. CDR1 and CDR2 from the germline V gene are SGHNT and YYREEE (reference sequence). Between the trimmed V and J ends, which lost 0 bases and 3 bases, there was a span of 9 bases. CDR3: CASSLAVADTEAFF. For the CDR3, the DNA is TGTGCCAGCAGCTTGGCCGTGGCAGACACTGAAGCTTTCTTT. Full variable domain (missing parts from reference TRBV5-4 and TRBJ1-1): ETGVTQSPTHLIKTRGQQVTLRCSSQSGHNTVSWYQQALGQGPQFIFQYYREEENGRGNFPPRFSGLQFPNYSSELNVNALELDDSALYLCASSLAVADTEAFFGQGTRLTVV.

This chain joins TRBV18 and TRBJ1-1; D gene uncertain. The CDR3 length is 14 residues. V gave up 1 base and J gave up 4 bases, with 10 bases separating them. CDR1 and CDR2 (germline): KGHSH, LQKENI. CDR3 residues: CASSPRESLTEAFF. The CDR3 bases are TGTGCCAGCTCACCACGCGAAAGCCTCACTGAAGCTTTCTTT.

This sequence joins TRBV4-2 and TRBJ2-1; TRBD2 aligns across 11 bases. CDR3 length equals 15 residues. Germline assignment: CDR1 LGHNA and CDR2 YNFKEQ. The trim removed 0 bases at V and 6 bases at J, leaving 1 base unmatched. Here the CDR3 reads CASSQDSGGVNEQFF. DNA of the CDR3: TGTGCCAGCAGCCAAGATAGCGGGGGGGTCAATGAGCAGTTCTTC.

This rearrangement joins TRBV3-1 (or the pseudogene TRBV3-2) to TRBJ2-1; TRBD1 is a possible D gene (5 bases). V lost 4 bases and J lost 6, with 16 bases in between. CDR3 length equals 15 residues. CDR1 is LGHDT, CDR2 YNNKEL, per germline (reference sequence). The DNA of the CDR3 is TGTGCCAGCAGCCGGGGCTCACACGTCGGCAATGAGCAGTTCTTC. Its translation: CASSRGSHVGNEQFF.

The chain combines TRBV27 with TRBJ2-1, with TRBD1 identical over 10 bases. Trimming at V came to 7 bases and at J to 3 bases, leaving 3 bases not matched to a gene. The CDR3 loop spans 14 amino acids. Germline V gene data show CDR1 as MNHEY and CDR2 as SMNVEV (reference sequence). The CDR3, as DNA: TGTGCCAGCAAGGGGACAGGGGTCTACAATGAGCAGTTCTTC. Residues: CASKGTGVYNEQFF.

The chain uses TRBV7-8 and TRBJ2-5; 10 nucleotides line up with TRBD2. CDR1 and CDR2 (germline): SGHVS, FQNEAQ. V shed 2 bases and J 1 base; nucleotides not matched to a gene: 4. The CDR3 is 16 residues long. The CDR3 bases are TGTGCCAGCAGCTTAAGTAGCGGGGGGCCCCAAGAGACCCAGTACTTC. This translates into CASSLSSGGPQETQYF.

J is TRBJ1-5 and V is TRBV19, with a possible D match to TRBD1 (5 bases). CDR1 is LNHDA, CDR2 SQIVND, per germline (reference sequence). CDR3 length: 13 amino acids. The germline V and J ends were trimmed by 3 bases and 7 bases, with 10 bases remaining between them. CDR3 loop: CASSIPGIQPQHF. Written as DNA, the CDR3 is TGTGCCAGTAGTATTCCAGGGATACAGCCCCAGCATTTT.

This chain links TRBV5-1 with TRBJ2-2, with 10 bases fitting TRBD2. The CDR3 covers 18 residues. CDR1 is SGHRS and CDR2 is YFSETQ in the germline V gene. Trimming cost V 5 bases and J 4 bases; bases outside gene matches: 14. CDR3 coding DNA: TGCGCCAGCAGAGCTTACGGAGCGGGAGGGCCGGTCACCGGGGAGCTGTTTTTT. This gives the protein CASRAYGAGGPVTGELFF.

The chain couples TRBV6-1 to TRBJ1-2; 10 nucleotides line up with TRBD1. CDR1 and CDR2 from the germline V gene are MNHNS and SASEGT. CDR3 length: 15 residues. The V gene end was trimmed by 3 bases and the J gene end by 7 bases; junction bases not matched to a gene: 8. CDR3 loop: CASSEPGQGWGGYTF. For the CDR3, the DNA is TGTGCCAGCAGTGAGCCGGGACAGGGGTGGGGTGGCTACACCTTC.

This clone has a handful of counts. V is TRBV11-2 and J is TRBJ1-5; no clear D. Trimming shortened V by 5 bases and J by 0 bases, and 14 bases separated the two germline ends. Germline CDR1 SGHAT, CDR2 FQNNGV. The CDR3 runs 16 residues. The CDR3 nucleotides are TGTGCCAGCAGCCCGCCTTCGGGTGTTAGCAATCAGCCCCAGCATTTT. Translation gives CASSPPSGVSNQPQHF.